This T cell receptor (beta chain) was recorded in a study of PD-L1 blockade in urothelial cancer (dated by TCRdb to the late 2010s). In the study overall: All patients started therapy in about 2014 and received atezolizumab 1,200 mg intravenously every 3 weeks. Twenty-five of 29 patients were males with bladder-origin urothelial cancer, and about 60% of the 29 reported a prior smoking history. An ECOG performance status of 0 or 1 was recorded for the patients, and 0 to 3 prior chemotherapy regimens had been received by the patients. Blood samples were analyzed at 3 weeks after treatment start (second dose) and at 6 weeks after treatment start. A median of roughly 140,000 T cells and approximately 86,000 unique TCRs was obtained from blood samples, and a median clonality of around 0.072 was observed. The study, an exploratory multi-omic analysis, examined somatic, immune and clinical correlates of response to PD-L1 blockade with atezolizumab in urothelial cancer. Pretreatment tumor samples, along with matched peripheral blood collected serially before and after atezolizumab treatment, underwent TCR sequencing. Progression-free survival longer than 6 months counted as durable clinical benefit, and TCR features were additionally tested against both progression-free and overall survival. Whole exome sequencing and RNA sequencing of pretreatment tumors were performed alongside TCR sequencing in the same patients. Nine patients achieved durable clinical benefit and some 20 did not. Pretreatment blood TCR-seq was available for twenty-nine patients, at least one posttreatment blood collection was obtained for approximately 25 patients, and tumor TCR-seq was available for approximately 25 patients. What the authors observed across the whole study: Patients with durable benefit showed greater expansion of tumor-associated TCR clones in peripheral blood 3 weeks after starting treatment (n of about 22, p = 0.022). A pretreatment peripheral blood TCR clonality below the median was linked to improved progression-free and overall survival. Because of the small sample size (n ≈ 29) and the many exploratory analyses performed, the results are intended to be regarded as hypothesis-generating.

On this clone itself: Its specific antigen is unknown. No base qualities exist here, and no much larger clone lies one base off it.

Synthetic TCR analog templates were spiked into each PCR so that absolute template abundance could be estimated from read counts. TCRbeta CDR3 regions were amplified from genomic DNA with bias-controlled V and J gene primers using the immunoSEQ assay. Sequencing of rearranged TCRbeta segments was done at approximately 20X coverage. From the authors' description of their analysis: Clustering was used to correct sequencing errors, and CDR3s were annotated against IMGT so that V, D and J genes could be assigned. Out-of-frame and stop-codon sequences were excluded, and only productive TCRbeta rearrangements were used in downstream analyses. Clonality was computed as one minus Shannon entropy normalized by the log of the number of unique productive sequences. Fisher's exact test with Benjamini-Hochberg correction, at a threshold of adjusted p below 0.01, was used to find clones that differed between time points or between blood and tumor. TCRdb provides this immuneACCESS table in a form limited to in-frame rearrangements. Some clones are lacking; in checked studies, under half of them reflect an unresolved V gene, and why the rest are absent is not known. That table furnishes V, J and clone size, whereas the DNA furnished D and trimming. The sample table contains 130,000 or so clones; only one count was recorded for roughly 80% of them. The top ten clones comprise 3.2% of the sample.

In light of the paper, this sample's time point label describes: pretreatment peripheral blood. The cohort included 29 patients with locally advanced or metastatic urothelial carcinoma who were treated at Memorial Sloan Kettering on a trial protocol. Peripheral blood mononuclear cells were collected from each patient pretreatment and during treatment, giving between 1 and 8 total time points per patient. The Qiagen DNeasy Blood extraction kit was used to purify genomic DNA from total PBMCs and from tumor samples. PBMCs were collected pretreatment and during treatment and were isolated and stored as previously described. Clipping removes 1 base from V and 1 base from J, with 4 as the unmatched junction base count. CDR1 and CDR2 are drawn from the germline V gene: LGHNA, YNFKEQ. Reading from cysteine to phenylalanine, the CDR3 counts 15 amino acids. Only the CDR3 DNA is retained, 45 bases long and in frame from the first base.

The receptor was derived from a man aged 50-59 years with urothelial cancer. The V and J segments used are TRBV4-2 and TRBJ2-7; 7 junctional bases match TRBD2. This specimen was PBMCs, taken around atezolizumab (anti-PD-L1) treatment. In nucleotide form, the sequence is TGTGCCAGCAGCCAAGTACCGGGAGGATCCTACGAGCAGTACTTC. The encoded protein is CASSQVPGGSYEQYF.